This TCR beta chain was documented in a study of cytomegalovirus exposure and HLA in healthy donors. Notes on the study in general: Indistinguishable V segments such as TRBV6-2 and TRBV6-3 were excluded.

Primers included in the PCR were 60 Vbeta and 13 Jbeta primers. Data came from immunoSEQ multiplex PCR; TCRdb stores just in-frame clones and leaves some out. The sample yields over 150,000 clones, 70% to 90% seen once. This clone appeared a single time. Antigen unknown. Trimming pared 3 bases from V and 1 base from J, leaving 7 bases between. The CDR3 has 14 residues. Germline values: CDR1 MDHEN, CDR2 SYDVKM. Material for sequencing was PBMCs. V usage is TRBV28 and J usage is TRBJ2-4, with D unclear. The sequence came from a woman aged 18-29 years in good health and CMV-seronegative. The CDR3, as DNA: TGTGCCAGCAGTTTGACCGGGGCCAAAAACATTCAGTACTTC. Its translation is CASSLTGAKNIQYF.